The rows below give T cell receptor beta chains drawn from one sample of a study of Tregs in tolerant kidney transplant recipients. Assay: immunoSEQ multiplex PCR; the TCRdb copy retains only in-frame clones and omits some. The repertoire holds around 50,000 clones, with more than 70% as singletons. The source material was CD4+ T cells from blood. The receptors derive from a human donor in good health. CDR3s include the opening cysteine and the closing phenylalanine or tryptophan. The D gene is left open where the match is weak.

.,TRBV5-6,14,CASIGSRGPYEQYF
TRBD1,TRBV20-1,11,CSRDRIYEQYF
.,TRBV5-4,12,CASSLRDYEQYF
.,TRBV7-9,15,CASSPGAARNTEAFF
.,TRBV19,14,CASSRQEHQETQYF
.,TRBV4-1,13,CASSQPGTDTQYF
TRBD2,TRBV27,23,CASSLIMGGGLAGGLQDGNEQFF
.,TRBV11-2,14,CASSPGDLRETQYF
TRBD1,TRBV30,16,CAWKRDRAIAGNTIYF
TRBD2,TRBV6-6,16,CASRELAPPPRDTQYF
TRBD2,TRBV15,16,CATSRERAGQYNEQFF
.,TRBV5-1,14,CASSLGDHSYEQYF
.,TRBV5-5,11,CASSLDQPQHF
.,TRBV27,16,CASSLAPSDGNYGYTF
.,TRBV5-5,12,CASSPYNSPLHF
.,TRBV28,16,CASSLSQTGYREKLFF
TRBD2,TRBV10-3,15,CAMRSAGGHYNEQFF
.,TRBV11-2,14,CASSLGGSLDTQYF
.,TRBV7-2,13,CASSLSRGDTQYF
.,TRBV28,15,CASSFPAGITDTQYF
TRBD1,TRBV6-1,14,CASSPGGSGNTIYF
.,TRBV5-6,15,CASSFGRGPSHEAFF
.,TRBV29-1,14,CSVVVRGLKNEQYF
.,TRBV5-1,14,CASSFGRAGNTIYF
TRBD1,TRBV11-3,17,CASSFETGGATNEKLFF
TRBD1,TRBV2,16,CASKGTGDSGANVLTF
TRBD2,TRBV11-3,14,CASRGLAGEEEQYF
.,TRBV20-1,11,CSARLEETQYF
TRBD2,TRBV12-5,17,CASGFSTSGLYTDTQYF
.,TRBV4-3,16,CASSQDPGVSTDTQYF
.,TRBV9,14,CASSVVPGSYEQYF
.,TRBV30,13,CAWTGAGDETQYF
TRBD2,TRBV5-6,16,CASSFGLAGEAETQYF
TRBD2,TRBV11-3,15,CASSTTSGDQETQYF
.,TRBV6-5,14,CASSWGSGANVLTF
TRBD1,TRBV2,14,CASSRDRALSEQYF
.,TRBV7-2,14,CASSFRGSGTEAFF
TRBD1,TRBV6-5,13,CASSTTTGDEQYF
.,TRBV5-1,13,CASSNEGVETQYF
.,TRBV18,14,CASQGDSTTGELFF
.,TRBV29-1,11,CSVGLNTEAFF
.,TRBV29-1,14,CSVAKSSGAGEQYF
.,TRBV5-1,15,CASSSSNLRWETQYF
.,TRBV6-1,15,CASTQGTGPDYGYTF
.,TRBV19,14,CASKGLTNTGELFF
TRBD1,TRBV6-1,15,CASSDTGTGNTEAFF
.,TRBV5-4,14,CASSPDYPSYEQYF
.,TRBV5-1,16,CASSSYFGTSAREQYF